Presented here are 5 T cell receptor beta chains from one specimen sequenced in a study of T cell responses to AZD1222 COVID-19 vaccine. TCRdb keeps only in-frame clones here, not all; method: immunoSEQ multiplex PCR. The table includes roughly 110,000 clones, roughly 87% detected once. Source: peripheral blood, taken 28 days after the second AZD1222 dose. These receptors were obtained from an adult who received the AZD1222 COVID-19 vaccine.

In its sample, this clone was seen once. Written as DNA, the CDR3 is TGTGCCAGTAGTATAGCCGGGACAGGGAATCAGCCCCAGCATTTT. It is translated as CASSIAGTGNQPQHF. This rearrangement joins TRBV19 to TRBJ1-5; TRBD1 matches at 9 bases. This CDR3 spans 15 amino acids. Germline V CDR1 and CDR2: LNHDA, SQIVND (reference sequence). V lost 1 base to trimming and J lost 4 bases; unmatched junction nucleotides: 2.

The rearrangement links TRBV4-1 to TRBJ1-2, with 7 bases identical to TRBD1. Per germline, CDR1 MGHRA and CDR2 YSYEKL. The CDR3 loop spans 15 amino acids. Trimming cost V 0 bases and J 5 bases; bases outside gene matches: 6. Written as DNA, the CDR3 is TGCGCCAGCAGCCAAGAGAGCAGGGGGTGGTATGGCTACACCTTC. Translated, it gives CASSQESRGWYGYTF.

The rearrangement links TRBV2 to TRBJ1-5; D may be TRBD1 (5 bases). Deletions cut 11 bases from V and 1 base from J, with 12 bases between. The germline V gene encodes CDR1 SNHLY and CDR2 FYNNEI. The CDR3 runs to 13 residues. The CDR3 sequence: CASGGESNQPQHF. CDR3 nucleotide sequence: TGTGCCTCCGGGGGGGAGAGCAATCAGCCCCAGCATTTT.

J is TRBJ1-2 and V is TRBV6-6; D may be TRBD1 (5 bases). The V end lost 2 bases, the J end lost 3 bases, and 7 bases lay between the germline ends. Germline V gene lookup returns CDR1 MNHNY and CDR2 SVGAGI (reference sequence). The CDR3 extends over 13 amino acids. The CDR3 region has the DNA TGTGCCAGCAGTTACGGGACGGACTATGGCTACACCTTC. Its protein product is CASSYGTDYGYTF.

This clone was observed a single time. The rearrangement uses TRBV5-1 and TRBJ2-1; perhaps TRBD1 as D (5 bases). The V end was cut by 0 bases, the J end by 5 bases, with 9 bases between. The CDR3 is 14 amino acids. Germline CDR1 SGHRS, CDR2 YFSETQ. In DNA, the CDR3 is TGCGCCAGCAGCTTGGAGCAGGGAAACAATGAGCAGTTCTTC. It codes for CASSLEQGNNEQFF.